The clone carrying this T cell receptor (beta chain) showed up just a few times. The data were taken from a study of blood T cell repertoires in COVID-19. The protocol was immunoSEQ multiplex PCR, while the TCRdb copy is restricted to in-frame clones and leaves out a portion. In the table there are about 160,000 clones, roughly 80% of which are singletons. The CDR3 covers 13 residues. The V gene lost 7 bases and the J gene lost 2 bases, with 12 bases spanning the gap. Germline CDR1 reads MNHEY; CDR2 reads SVGAGI. The chain couples TRBV6-5 to TRBJ2-7; maybe TRBD1 (5 bases). This clonotype was obtained from a man aged 65 to 79 with acute or convalescent COVID-19. The sample was peripheral blood. CDR3 protein: CASMPGHPYEQYF. The CDR3 bases are TGTGCCAGCATGCCAGGACACCCCTACGAGCAGTACTTC.